Sequencing of this T cell receptor (beta chain) was carried out in a study of regulatory T cells in long-lasting Graves disease (dated by TCRdb to the early 2020s). Context from the whole study: In the newly diagnosed Graves' disease group, patients had been taking antithyroid drugs for less than 3 months. The study was registered as a clinical trial and conducted in China. Persistent Graves' disease patients were compared with newly diagnosed Graves' disease patients by peripheral blood TCR sequencing and RNA sequencing. A total of some 33 samples were covered by TCR sequencing, comprising approximately 13 persistent and around 20 newly diagnosed Graves' disease patients.

The sample's time point label, in plain terms: newly diagnosed GD, antithyroid drugs for less than 3 months. For both TCR sequencing and RNA sequencing, RNA was extracted from PBMCs using TRIzol. The diagnosis of Graves' disease was made according to American Thyroid Association guidelines. Recruitment of patients was carried out at an endocrinology department in Xi'an, China. Each patient gave 9 to 10 milliliters of peripheral blood, collected in an EDTA anticoagulant tube. Ficoll Paque Plus density gradient separation was used to isolate PBMCs, and no further T cell sorting was performed. An Agilent 2100 Bioanalyzer and agarose gel were used to assess RNA quality, and a NanoDrop 2000 was used to measure RNA concentration. Taken from the germline V gene, the CDR1 and CDR2 loops are SGHAT and FQNNGV. Spanning cysteine to phenylalanine, the CDR3 consists of 16 amino acids. CDR3 DNA only is kept here, 48 bases in frame from base 1. V and J are trimmed by 3 bases and 6 bases, and the gene matches miss 6 bases of the junction.

Libraries were made using multiplex PCR. Sequencing instrument: Illumina HiSeq 4000. iRepertoire HTBI primers and Arm-PCR amplification of CDR3 regions were used to construct TCR beta libraries. PCR products were gel purified before sequencing. As for the authors' bioinformatics: Across samples, roughly 60 TRBV and 12 to 15 TRBJ segments were identified and used for gene usage analysis of CDR3 amino acid clonotypes. Filtered high-quality paired reads were merged into contigs using COPE and FqMerger. BLAST was used to align contigs to IMGT TRBV, TRBD and TRBJ reference genes, and CDR3 was defined according to IMGT. Any clonotype with a frequency above 0.1% was counted as a highly expanded clone. Shannon entropy served as the measure of repertoire diversity, while the Gini coefficient captured V-J evenness. Public clonotypes were defined as clonotypes shared by more than one individual. TCRdb trimmed public reads at Q25 via fastp, called clones via MiXCR and kept in-frame beta chains. For every CDR3 protein sequence, its rows merge into one entry that carries the most common genes and DNA. The V and J calls were not made by the authors but by TCRdb's processing. The sample table holds under 400,000 distinct CDR3 sequences, of which around 17% were seen once. The ten top clones hold just under 30% of the sample.

Study-level results and caveats: Persistent disease showed preferential use of TRBV28, TRBJ1-2 and TRBJ2-5, whereas newly diagnosed disease favored TRBV20-1 and TRBJ2-1. Compared with newly diagnosed patients, persistent Graves' disease patients had lower TCR Shannon entropy and fewer highly expanded clones, which suggests clonal expansion. Sequencing and analysis were restricted to the TCR beta chain. As a limitation, the authors acknowledged that the small sample size may reduce accuracy. Because the primary lesion, thyroid tissue, could not be accessed, the study looked at peripheral blood alone. Persistent patients shared more public clonotypes among themselves (around 3,000) than newly diagnosed patients did (over 950).

A remark on this clonotype: Its antigen specificity is not known. There are no base qualities to consult, and no much larger clone falls within one base.

The same data also contributed to another study, on T cells in Graves' hyperthyroidism and ophthalmopathy. The second study, in turn, reports: Graves' hyperthyroidism was defined as stable when no progression to ophthalmopathy occurred over 18 months of follow-up. Hyperthyroidism patients were newly diagnosed, with disease duration under 2 months, and aged 18 to 65 years. Exclusion was applied to patients with uncontrolled infections, other autoimmune diseases, pregnancy or lactation. Clinical symptoms, serum thyroxine and TRAb, thyroid ultrasound, and orbital computed tomography formed the basis for the diagnoses. For the first round of RT-PCR on the TCR CDR3, the HTBI primer set was used together with the Qiagen OneStep RT-PCR kit. Blood samples also contained most of the expanded thyroid clonotypes (frequency above 0.001), which suggests that blood repertoires may reflect thyroid immune responses. Ophthalmopathy was separated from stable hyperthyroidism by a 13 V-J signature model, with approximately 89% sensitivity and around 81% specificity obtained in cross-validation and 80%/75% obtained in testing. In validation, progression to ophthalmopathy was predicted by the model with around 71% sensitivity and around 76% specificity, a median of around 6.5 months before onset. To identify TCR V-J signatures that set the groups apart, the researchers used a discovery cohort of about a hundred patients, made up of 40 to 45 with Graves' ophthalmopathy and approximately 57 with stable Graves' hyperthyroidism. Whether ophthalmopathy could be predicted prospectively was tested in an independent validation cohort made up of under 20 hyperthyroidism patients plus 17 patients who later progressed to ophthalmopathy. For training and testing, the 80 to 100 patients in the discovery cohort were randomly divided in a 7:3 ratio. Thyroid tissue and blood T-cell repertoires from six Graves' hyperthyroidism patients were also compared in the study. Following sampling, methimazole starting at 30 mg daily was given to hyperthyroidism patients, and high-dose intravenous methylprednisolone was given to ophthalmopathy patients. Libraries were constructed in a second round of multiplex PCR, after which size selection and purification were carried out. The libraries were sequenced on an Illumina HiSeq2000 using paired-end 100 bp reads. SOAPnuke was used to process the raw data, throwing out any read that contained adapters or uncalled bases, had a mean Phred below 15, or lacked an exact constant-primer or identifier match. COPE v1.2.5 was used to merge the high-quality paired reads, and each unique nucleotide sequence was defined as a clonotype. MiTCR v1.1 was used to align the clonotypes against IMGT TRBV, TRBD and TRBJ reference segments. The analysis included only V-J combinations with a frequency above 0.0001, which together covered 99% to 99.2% of the repertoires. The TCS score was defined as F50 (clonal expansion) divided by E x V (chaos), with BLOSUM62-based TCRdist calculated between CDR3 peptides within each V-J. Welch's t-statistics and random forest reduced approximately 520 V-J features to roughly 13, which were used in a naive Bayes classifier (R e1071). No statistical method was used to fix the sample size in advance, and group allocation was not hidden from the investigators. According to the paper, TCR Vbeta CDR3 sequencing was carried out on about 140 peripheral blood samples, which came from 40 to 45 ophthalmopathy, under 80 hyperthyroidism and some 17 progressor patients.

The receptor was derived from a man in his forties or fifties with Graves disease. Donor details come from another sample of the same person, matched by shared clones. The chain couples TRBV11-2 to TRBJ2-4; 12 central bases correspond to TRBD1. The sequenced sample was peripheral blood mononuclear cells (PBMCs), obtained at new diagnosis, from a patient treated with antithyroid drugs. The DNA is as follows: TGTGCCAGCAGCTTTCCCGGGACAGGGGGCAGAAACATTCAGTACTTC. This is translated as CASSFPGTGGRNIQYF.